This T cell receptor beta chain comes out of a study of cytomegalovirus exposure and HLA in healthy donors. Study-level findings and limits: The sole available immune exposure information was CMV serostatus. In vitro checks showed that three CMV-associated chains really do target CMV antigens. Later work found most CMV-associated TCR beta chains apparently HLA-restricted.

In the PCR, 60 Vbeta and 13 Jbeta primers were used. TCRdb keeps only in-frame clones here, not all; method: immunoSEQ multiplex PCR. The sample has about 93,000 clones, 78% seen once; the top ten hold 3% to 4%. A word on this clone: Its target is unknown.

Germline V gene lookup returns CDR1 SGHNT and CDR2 YENEEA. J gave up 0 bases and V 5 bases, and 11 bases lay outside the gene matches. The CDR3 contains 17 residues. The sequenced sample consisted of PBMCs. The TCR comes from a woman between 35 and 50 years old in good health and CMV-seronegative. The rearrangement uses TRBV11-3 and TRBJ1-2; 8 nucleotides line up with TRBD1. The CDR3, as DNA: TGTGCCAGCAGCACCCGGGACAGGCCCAAACCTAACTATGGCTACACCTTC. Protein product: CASSTRDRPKPNYGYTF.